This T cell receptor beta chain is from a study of cytomegalovirus exposure and HLA in healthy donors. In its sample, this clone was seen once. Its antigen is unknown. General study points: In a later analysis, TCR association rates varied by HLA locus: DRB1 most, HLA-C fewest.

Use of 60 Vbeta and 13 Jbeta primers characterized the PCR. TCRdb keeps only in-frame clones here, not all; method: immunoSEQ multiplex PCR. Here the sample spans some 120,000 clones, 65% to 80% being singletons. Per germline, CDR1 SGHRS and CDR2 YFSETQ. The CDR3 spans 14 residues. V lost 4 bases and J lost 7; bases outside the gene matches: 1. The chain couples TRBV5-1 to TRBJ2-1, with 14 bases matching TRBD2. Sample: PBMCs. This sequence originates from a man aged 35 to 55 in good health and CMV-seropositive. The CDR3: CASSGLAGGNEQFF. The CDR3 DNA is TGCGCCAGCAGCGGACTAGCGGGGGGTAATGAGCAGTTCTTC.